These T cell receptor beta chains were read from a single sample in a study of cytomegalovirus exposure and HLA in healthy donors. Some clones are missing from TCRdb's copy, which holds only in-frame ones; the method was immunoSEQ multiplex PCR. The table includes about 130,000 clones, over 70% detected once. Sequenced sample: PBMCs. The receptors were sampled from a woman between 40 and 50 years old in good health and CMV-seropositive. Each CDR3 is given with its conserved first and last residue. D genes are given only for firm matches. Clone size appears in some rows only: once, few, many, or a class for an expanded clone.

v_gene,d_gene,abundance,j_gene,CDR3aa,CDR3nt
TRBV6-4,TRBD1,few,TRBJ2-3,CASRGPGQVRDTQYF,TGTGCCAGCAGGGGTCCGGGACAGGTAAGGGATACGCAGTATTTT
TRBV4-1,-,-,TRBJ1-1,CASSQLGVNTEAFF,TGCGCCAGCAGCCAATTAGGGGTGAACACTGAAGCTTTCTTT
TRBV5-4,-,-,TRBJ2-1,CASSSDLQRATLDNEQFF,TGTGCCAGCAGCTCCGACCTACAGCGGGCGACCCTTGACAATGAGCAGTTCTTC
TRBV30,-,-,TRBJ1-1,CAWSVPRGFEAFF,TGTGCCTGGAGTGTACCTAGGGGTTTTGAAGCTTTCTTT
TRBV30,-,-,TRBJ1-1,CAWGDWTANTEAFF,TGTGCCTGGGGGGATTGGACAGCGAACACTGAAGCTTTCTTT
TRBV30,-,-,TRBJ1-5,CAWSERGNQPRHF,TGTGCCTGGAGTGAAAGAGGCAATCAGCCCCGGCATTTT
TRBV4-3,-,few,TRBJ1-2,CASSQDGGVGGYTF,TGCGCCAGCAGCCAAGATGGGGGGGTCGGAGGCTACACCTTC
TRBV13,TRBD1,-,TRBJ1-1,CASSLGGQGWPEAFF,TGTGCCAGCAGCTTAGGGGGACAGGGCTGGCCTGAAGCTTTCTTT
TRBV5-6,TRBD1,medium-sized,TRBJ1-5,CASSRDSHSNQPQHF,TGTGCCAGCAGTCGGGACAGTCATAGCAATCAGCCCCAGCATTTT
TRBV18,-,-,TRBJ1-5,CASSPQGAGGNQPQHF,TGTGCCAGCTCACCACAAGGCGCAGGGGGCAATCAGCCCCAGCATTTT
TRBV7-8,-,-,TRBJ2-3,CASSVTQGPSFTDTQYF,TGTGCCAGCAGCGTTACTCAGGGCCCTTCCTTCACAGATACGCAGTATTTT
TRBV21-1,-,few,TRBJ1-5,CASSKDRQPEELGQPQHF,TGTGCCAGCAGCAAAGATAGACAGCCTGAGGAACTCGGTCAGCCCCAGCATTTT
TRBV19,-,-,TRBJ1-5,CASSTQGTQPQHF,TGTGCCAGTAGTACCCAGGGGACTCAGCCCCAGCATTTT
TRBV28,TRBD1,-,TRBJ1-6,CASGTGNSPLHF,TGTGCCAGCGGGACAGGAAATTCACCCCTCCACTTT
TRBV5-1,TRBD1,-,TRBJ1-2,CASSIDRVGYTF,TGCGCCAGCAGCATAGACAGGGTTGGCTACACCTTC
TRBV4-2,-,-,TRBJ2-1,CASSQESPRGSHNEQFF,TGTGCCAGCAGCCAAGAGAGCCCCCGGGGGTCCCACAATGAGCAGTTCTTC
TRBV5-4,-,few,TRBJ1-1,CASRRLVNTEAFF,TGTGCCAGCAGACGACTTGTGAACACTGAAGCTTTCTTT
TRBV19,TRBD1,-,TRBJ2-7,CASSNSYRGGHEQYF,TGTGCCAGTAGTAATAGCTACAGGGGTGGGCACGAGCAGTACTTC
TRBV28,-,-,TRBJ1-5,CASSFKDTHSNQPQHF,TGTGCCAGCAGTTTTAAGGACACTCATAGCAATCAGCCCCAGCATTTT
TRBV30,TRBD1,few,TRBJ1-6,CAWGDRLKSPLHF,TGTGCCTGGGGGGACAGGTTAAAGTCACCCCTCCACTTT
TRBV7-3,TRBD2,-,TRBJ2-1,CASSPRGSGLEFF,TGTGCCAGCAGTCCTAGGGGTAGCGGGCTGGAGTTCTTC
TRBV2,TRBD2,-,TRBJ2-3,CASSSGGGTDTQYF,TGTGCCAGCAGTAGCGGGGGGGGCACAGATACGCAGTATTTT
TRBV7-2,-,few,TRBJ2-5,CASSPIFLLSQETQYF,TGTGCCAGCAGCCCTATTTTCCTTCTATCGCAAGAGACCCAGTACTTC